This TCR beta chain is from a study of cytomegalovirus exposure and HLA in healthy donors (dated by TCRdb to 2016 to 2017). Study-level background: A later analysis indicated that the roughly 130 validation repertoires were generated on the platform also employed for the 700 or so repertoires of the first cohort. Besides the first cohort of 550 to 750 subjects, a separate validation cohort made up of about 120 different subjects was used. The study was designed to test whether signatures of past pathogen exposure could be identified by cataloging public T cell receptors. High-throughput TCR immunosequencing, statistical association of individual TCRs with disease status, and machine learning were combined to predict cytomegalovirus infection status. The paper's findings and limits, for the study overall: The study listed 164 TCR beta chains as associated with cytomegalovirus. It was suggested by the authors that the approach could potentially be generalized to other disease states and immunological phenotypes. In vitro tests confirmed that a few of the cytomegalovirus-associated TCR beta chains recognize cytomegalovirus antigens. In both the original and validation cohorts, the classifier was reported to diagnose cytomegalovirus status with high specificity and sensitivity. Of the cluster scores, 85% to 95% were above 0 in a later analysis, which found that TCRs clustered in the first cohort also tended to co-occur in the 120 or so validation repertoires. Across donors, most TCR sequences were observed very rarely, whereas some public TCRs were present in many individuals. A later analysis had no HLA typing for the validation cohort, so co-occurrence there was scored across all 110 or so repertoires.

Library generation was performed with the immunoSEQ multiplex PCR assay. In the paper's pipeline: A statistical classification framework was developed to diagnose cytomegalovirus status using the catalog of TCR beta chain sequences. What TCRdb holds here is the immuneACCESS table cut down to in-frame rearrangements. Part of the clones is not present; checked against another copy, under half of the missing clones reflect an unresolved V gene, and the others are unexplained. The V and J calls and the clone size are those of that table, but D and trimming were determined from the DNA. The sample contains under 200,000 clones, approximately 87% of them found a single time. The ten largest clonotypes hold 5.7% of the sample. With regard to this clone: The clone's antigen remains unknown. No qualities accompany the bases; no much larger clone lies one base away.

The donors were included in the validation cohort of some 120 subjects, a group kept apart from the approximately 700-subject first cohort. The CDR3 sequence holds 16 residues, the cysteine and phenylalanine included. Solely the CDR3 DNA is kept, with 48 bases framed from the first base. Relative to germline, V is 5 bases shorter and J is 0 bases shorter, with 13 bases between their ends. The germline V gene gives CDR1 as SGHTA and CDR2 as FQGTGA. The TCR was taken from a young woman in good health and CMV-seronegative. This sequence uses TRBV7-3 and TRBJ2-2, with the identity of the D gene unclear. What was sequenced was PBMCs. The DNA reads TGTGCCAGCAGCCCTGAGAAGATAGCGAACACCGGGGAGCTGTTTTTT. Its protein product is CASSPEKIANTGELFF.